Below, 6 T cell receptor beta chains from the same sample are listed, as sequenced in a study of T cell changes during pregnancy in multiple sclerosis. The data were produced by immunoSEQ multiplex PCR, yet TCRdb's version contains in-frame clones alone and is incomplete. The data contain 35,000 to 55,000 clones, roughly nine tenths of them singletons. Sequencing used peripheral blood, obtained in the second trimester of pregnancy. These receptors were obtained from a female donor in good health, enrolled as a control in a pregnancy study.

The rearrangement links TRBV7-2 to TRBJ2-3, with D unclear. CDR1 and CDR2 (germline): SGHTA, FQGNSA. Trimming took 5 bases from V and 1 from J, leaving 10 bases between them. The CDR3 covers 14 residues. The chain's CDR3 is CASSPARGTDTQYF. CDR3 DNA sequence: TGTGCCAGCAGCCCCGCCCGGGGCACAGATACGCAGTATTTT.

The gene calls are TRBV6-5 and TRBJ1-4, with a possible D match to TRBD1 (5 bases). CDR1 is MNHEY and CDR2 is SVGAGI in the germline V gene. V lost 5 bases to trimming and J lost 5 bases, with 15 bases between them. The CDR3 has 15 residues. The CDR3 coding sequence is TGTGCCAGCAGTCGGTTGGCAGGGATCAATGAAAAACTGTTTTTT. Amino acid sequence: CASSRLAGINEKLFF.

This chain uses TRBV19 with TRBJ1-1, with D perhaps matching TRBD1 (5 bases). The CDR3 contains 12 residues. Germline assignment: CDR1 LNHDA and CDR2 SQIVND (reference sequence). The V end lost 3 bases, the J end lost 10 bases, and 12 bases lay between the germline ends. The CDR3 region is CASSIGGVGAFF. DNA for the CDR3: TGTGCCAGTAGTATCGGGGGGGTGGGAGCTTTCTTT.

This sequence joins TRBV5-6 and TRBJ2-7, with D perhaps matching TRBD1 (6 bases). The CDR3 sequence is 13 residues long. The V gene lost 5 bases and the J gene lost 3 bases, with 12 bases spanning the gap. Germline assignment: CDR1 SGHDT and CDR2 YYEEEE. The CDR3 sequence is CASRKQGHYEQYF. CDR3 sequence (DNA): TGTGCCAGCAGAAAACAGGGACACTACGAGCAGTACTTC.

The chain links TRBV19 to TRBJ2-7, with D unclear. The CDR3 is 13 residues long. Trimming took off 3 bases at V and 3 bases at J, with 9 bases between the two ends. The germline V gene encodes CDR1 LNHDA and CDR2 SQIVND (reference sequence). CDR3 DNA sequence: TGTGCCAGTAGTATGGGCATTCTCTACGAGCAGTACTTC. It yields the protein CASSMGILYEQYF.

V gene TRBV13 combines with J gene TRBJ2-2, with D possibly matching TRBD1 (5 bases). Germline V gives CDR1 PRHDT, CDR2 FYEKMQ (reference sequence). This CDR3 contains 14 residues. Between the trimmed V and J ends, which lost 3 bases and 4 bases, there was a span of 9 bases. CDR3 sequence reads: CASSFRVSTGELFF. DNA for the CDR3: TGTGCCAGCAGCTTCAGGGTCTCCACCGGGGAGCTGTTTTTT.